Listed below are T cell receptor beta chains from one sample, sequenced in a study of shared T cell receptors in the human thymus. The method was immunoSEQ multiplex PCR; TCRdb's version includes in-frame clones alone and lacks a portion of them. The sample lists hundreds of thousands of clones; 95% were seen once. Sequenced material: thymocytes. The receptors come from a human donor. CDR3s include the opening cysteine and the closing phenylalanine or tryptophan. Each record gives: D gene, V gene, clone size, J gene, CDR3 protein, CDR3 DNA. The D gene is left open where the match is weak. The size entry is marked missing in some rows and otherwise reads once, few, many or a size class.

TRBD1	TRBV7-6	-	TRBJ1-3	CASSSLDRVNSGNTIYF	TGTGCCAGCAGCTCCCTGGACAGGGTGAACTCTGGAAACACCATATATTTT
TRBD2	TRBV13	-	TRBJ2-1	CASSPLGLAGVNEQFF	TGTGCCAGCAGCCCTCTGGGACTAGCGGGCGTCAATGAGCAGTTCTTC
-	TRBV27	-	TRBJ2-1	CASSLWDTRTYNEQFF	TGTGCCAGCAGTTTGTGGGACACCCGGACATACAATGAGCAGTTCTTC
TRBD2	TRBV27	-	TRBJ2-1	CASSPRSGPREGLMDEQFF	TGTGCCAGCAGTCCGCGATCCGGACCGCGGGAGGGCCTTATGGATGAGCAGTTCTTC
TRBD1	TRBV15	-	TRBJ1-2	CATSRWTGGGYTF	TGTGCCACCAGCAGATGGACAGGGGGCGGCTACACCTTC
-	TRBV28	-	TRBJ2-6	CASSPCARGDYSGANVLTF	TGTGCCAGCAGTCCCTGCGCGAGGGGGGATTACTCTGGGGCCAACGTCCTGACTTTC
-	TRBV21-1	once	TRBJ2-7	CASRDSTIGEQYF	TGTGCCAGCAGGGACAGCACGATTGGCGAGCAGTACTTC
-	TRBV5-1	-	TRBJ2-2	CASSLGDRPGELFF	TGCGCCAGCAGCTTGGGGGATCGACCCGGGGAGCTGTTTTTT
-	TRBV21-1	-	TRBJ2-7	CASSSGSTSYEQYF	TGTGCCAGCAGCAGCGGGTCGACCTCCTACGAGCAGTACTTC
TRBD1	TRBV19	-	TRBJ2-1	CASSISGQISNEQFF	TGTGCCAGTAGTATATCGGGACAGATCTCCAATGAGCAGTTCTTC
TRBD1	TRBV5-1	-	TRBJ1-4	CASSWGDRPYDEKLFF	TGCGCCAGCAGCTGGGGGGACAGGCCCTATGATGAAAAACTGTTTTTT
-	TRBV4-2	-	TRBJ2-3	CASSQEGPVGEGCRTQYF	TGTGCCAGCAGCCAAGAGGGCCCCGTGGGAGAAGGCTGCAGGACGCAGTATTTT
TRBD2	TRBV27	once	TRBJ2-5	CASSLGLAGGQETQYF	TGTGCCAGCAGTTTAGGACTAGCGGGAGGCCAAGAGACCCAGTACTTC
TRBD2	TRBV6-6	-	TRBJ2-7	CASFRGGRREQYF	TGTGCCAGCTTTCGGGGGGGGCGAAGGGAGCAGTACTTC
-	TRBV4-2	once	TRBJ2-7	CASSFTDPPVEQYF	TGTGCCAGCAGCTTCACCGATCCCCCCGTGGAGCAGTACTTC
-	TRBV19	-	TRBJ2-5	CASSIVPGGGMKTQYF	TGTGCCAGTAGTATTGTTCCTGGGGGAGGAATGAAGACCCAGTACTTC
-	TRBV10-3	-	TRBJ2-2	CAISPIRWVRGTGELFF	TGTGCCATCAGTCCCATTCGTTGGGTACGCGGCACCGGGGAGCTGTTTTTT
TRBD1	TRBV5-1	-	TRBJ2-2	CASSSRQGNTGELFF	TGCGCCAGCAGCTCGAGACAGGGCAACACCGGGGAGCTGTTTTTT
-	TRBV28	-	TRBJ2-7	CASRGFHEQYF	TGTGCCAGCAGAGGGTTCCACGAGCAGTACTTC
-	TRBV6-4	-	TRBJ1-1	CASTRSGIGAFF	TGTGCCAGCACCCGGTCGGGGATTGGAGCTTTCTTT
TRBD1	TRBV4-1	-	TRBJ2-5	CASSRGGTGEETQYF	TGCGCCAGCAGCCGGGGCGGGACAGGGGAAGAGACCCAGTACTTC
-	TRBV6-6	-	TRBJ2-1	CASIQGTFQYEQFF	TGTGCCAGCATCCAGGGGACCTTTCAATATGAGCAGTTCTTC
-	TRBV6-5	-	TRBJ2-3	CASSYSASQDTQYF	TGTGCCAGCAGTTACTCGGCGAGTCAAGATACGCAGTATTTT
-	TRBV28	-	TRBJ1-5	CASSLGKGNNQPQHF	TGTGCCAGCAGTTTGGGGAAAGGGAACAATCAGCCCCAGCATTTT
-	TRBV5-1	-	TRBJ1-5	CASSLGQGTQPQHF	TGCGCCAGCAGCTTGGGGCAGGGGACCCAGCCCCAGCATTTT
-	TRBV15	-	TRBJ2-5	CATSSRDEEDQETQYF	TGTGCCACCAGCAGTAGGGATGAAGAGGATCAAGAGACCCAGTACTTC
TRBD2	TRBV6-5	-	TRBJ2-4	CASSSLGGENIQYF	TGTGCCAGCAGTTCCCTCGGGGGGGAAAACATTCAGTACTTC
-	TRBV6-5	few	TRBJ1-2	CASSYSTEEWPTF	TGTGCCAGCAGTTACTCGACTGAGGAATGGCCGACCTTC
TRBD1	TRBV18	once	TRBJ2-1	CASRRDRGRDEQFF	TGTGCCAGCCGCCGGGACAGGGGGCGTGATGAGCAGTTCTTC
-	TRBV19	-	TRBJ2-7	CASSIRQGYEQYF	TGTGCCAGTAGTATACGGCAGGGCTACGAGCAGTACTTC
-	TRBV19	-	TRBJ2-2	CASTPEKGVPGELFF	TGTGCCAGTACCCCCGAAAAGGGGGTCCCCGGGGAGCTGTTTTTT
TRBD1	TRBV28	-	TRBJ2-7	CASRKDRDEQYF	TGTGCCAGCAGAAAGGACAGGGACGAGCAGTACTTC
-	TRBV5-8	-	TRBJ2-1	CAGPGRIPGTYEQFF	TGTGCCGGGCCCGGACGTATTCCAGGGACGTATGAGCAGTTCTTC
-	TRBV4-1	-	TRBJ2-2	CASSPVNEGNTGELFF	TGCGCCAGCAGCCCGGTTAATGAGGGGAACACCGGGGAGCTGTTTTTT
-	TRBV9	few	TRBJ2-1	CASSVGQGKNNEQFF	TGTGCCAGCAGCGTTGGGCAGGGCAAAAACAATGAGCAGTTCTTC
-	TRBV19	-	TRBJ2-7	CASSIGGDRDEQYF	TGTGCCAGTAGTATAGGTGGGGACCGGGACGAGCAGTACTTC
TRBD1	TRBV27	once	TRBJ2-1	CASSFKGASFF	TGTGCCAGCAGTTTCAAGGGGGCGTCATTCTTC
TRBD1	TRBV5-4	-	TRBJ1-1	CASSGRPGQGFGSTEAFF	TGTGCCAGCAGCGGTAGGCCGGGACAGGGTTTCGGTAGCACTGAAGCTTTCTTT
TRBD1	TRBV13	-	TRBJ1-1	CASSPLDRGYFMNTEAFF	TGTGCCAGCAGCCCCCTGGACAGGGGCTACTTTATGAACACTGAAGCTTTCTTT
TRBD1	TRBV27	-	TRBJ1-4	CASSRRTGGGEKLFF	TGTGCCAGCAGTCGCCGGACAGGGGGCGGTGAAAAACTGTTTTTT